This is a list of T cell receptor beta chains from one sample in a study of blood T cell repertoires in COVID-19. TCRdb's copy holds only in-frame clones and misses some; the assay was immunoSEQ multiplex PCR. Here the sample spans approximately 110,000 clones, approximately 90% being singletons. Specimen: peripheral blood. These receptors all stem from a human donor in a cohort sampled during active COVID-19. CDR3s include the opening cysteine and the closing phenylalanine or tryptophan. The order of the fields is J gene, clone size, D gene, V gene, CDR3 protein, CDR3 DNA. D genes are given only for firm matches. A clone size is listed for some rows: how often the clone was seen (once, few, many), or a class if it is expanded.

J gene: TRBJ2-3; clone size: NA; D gene: NA; V gene: TRBV10-3; CDR3 protein: CAILGGFVSGDTQYF; CDR3 DNA: TGTGCCATCCTTGGTGGCTTCGTTTCGGGAGATACGCAGTATTTT
J gene: TRBJ2-7; clone size: NA; D gene: TRBD2; V gene: TRBV27; CDR3 protein: CASSFGGYYEQYF; CDR3 DNA: TGTGCCAGCAGTTTCGGGGGGTACTACGAGCAGTACTTC
J gene: TRBJ1-2; clone size: NA; D gene: NA; V gene: TRBV11-2; CDR3 protein: CASLGTGTYGYTF; CDR3 DNA: TGTGCCAGCCTAGGGACTGGGACCTATGGCTACACCTTC
J gene: TRBJ2-7; clone size: few; D gene: TRBD2; V gene: TRBV7-9; CDR3 protein: CASSLTGLASSSYEQYF; CDR3 DNA: TGTGCCAGCAGCCTAACGGGACTAGCGTCCTCTTCCTACGAGCAGTACTTC
J gene: TRBJ1-2; clone size: NA; D gene: NA; V gene: TRBV27; CDR3 protein: CASTLKPPSGLTNYGYTF; CDR3 DNA: TGTGCCAGCACCCTAAAACCCCCCTCAGGGCTTACAAACTATGGCTACACCTTC
J gene: TRBJ2-7; clone size: NA; D gene: NA; V gene: TRBV7-2; CDR3 protein: CASSLGPRSNSYEQYF; CDR3 DNA: TGTGCCAGCAGCTTAGGTCCCAGGTCGAACTCCTACGAGCAGTACTTC
J gene: TRBJ2-3; clone size: NA; D gene: NA; V gene: TRBV15; CDR3 protein: CATSRAEGQDTQYF; CDR3 DNA: TGTGCCACCAGCAGAGCGGAGGGGCAAGATACGCAGTATTTT
J gene: TRBJ1-6; clone size: few; D gene: TRBD1; V gene: TRBV3-1/TRBV3-2; CDR3 protein: CASSHRGQRGGPLHF; CDR3 DNA: TGTGCCAGCAGCCACCGGGGACAGCGCGGTGGACCCCTCCACTTT
J gene: TRBJ2-5; clone size: NA; D gene: NA; V gene: TRBV3-1/TRBV3-2; CDR3 protein: CASSQDWQVQETQYF; CDR3 DNA: TGTGCCAGCAGCCAAGATTGGCAGGTCCAAGAGACCCAGTACTTC
J gene: TRBJ1-6; clone size: NA; D gene: TRBD1; V gene: TRBV5-4; CDR3 protein: CASSGGQGASPLHF; CDR3 DNA: TGTGCCAGCAGCGGTGGACAGGGCGCTTCACCCCTCCACTTT
J gene: TRBJ2-3; clone size: NA; D gene: TRBD1; V gene: TRBV15; CDR3 protein: CATSAGTGSTDTQYF; CDR3 DNA: TGTGCCACCAGCGCGGGGACAGGAAGCACAGATACGCAGTATTTT
J gene: TRBJ2-4; clone size: NA; D gene: TRBD2; V gene: TRBV5-1; CDR3 protein: CASSAGLAGGKNIQYF; CDR3 DNA: TGCGCCAGCAGCGCGGGACTAGCGGGGGGAAAAAACATTCAGTACTTC
J gene: TRBJ2-3; clone size: NA; D gene: TRBD2; V gene: TRBV4-1; CDR3 protein: CASSLPGGRAGVVETDTQYF; CDR3 DNA: TGCGCCAGCAGCCTTCCGGGCGGGAGGGCCGGGGTCGTAGAAACAGATACGCAGTATTTT
J gene: TRBJ1-1; clone size: NA; D gene: NA; V gene: TRBV5-1; CDR3 protein: CASSSGYRDTEAFF; CDR3 DNA: TGCGCCAGCAGCTCCGGTTACAGGGACACTGAAGCTTTCTTT
J gene: TRBJ1-2; clone size: NA; D gene: TRBD1; V gene: TRBV2; CDR3 protein: CASSEAAQGAFGGYTF; CDR3 DNA: TGTGCCAGCAGTGAAGCTGCACAGGGGGCGTTCGGAGGCTACACCTTC
J gene: TRBJ1-1; clone size: NA; D gene: NA; V gene: TRBV7-3; CDR3 protein: CASSLTGADTEAFF; CDR3 DNA: TGTGCCAGCAGCTTAACAGGGGCGGACACTGAAGCTTTCTTT
J gene: TRBJ2-7; clone size: once; D gene: TRBD2; V gene: TRBV6-2/TRBV6-3; CDR3 protein: CASSSLASRGSGSGQYF; CDR3 DNA: TGTGCCAGCAGTTCACTGGCTTCGCGCGGGAGTGGAAGCGGGCAGTACTTC
J gene: TRBJ1-1; clone size: few; D gene: TRBD1; V gene: TRBV15; CDR3 protein: CATSRTPAGDRVYLNTEAFF; CDR3 DNA: TGTGCCACCAGCAGGACCCCGGCGGGGGACAGGGTCTACTTGAACACTGAAGCTTTCTTT
J gene: TRBJ2-5; clone size: NA; D gene: NA; V gene: TRBV24-1; CDR3 protein: CATSDFRRGTEETQYF; CDR3 DNA: TGTGCCACCAGTGATTTTAGGCGGGGAACTGAAGAGACCCAGTACTTC
J gene: TRBJ2-1; clone size: NA; D gene: TRBD2; V gene: TRBV7-6; CDR3 protein: CASSRSSGGTNEQFF; CDR3 DNA: TGTGCCAGCAGCCGCTCTAGCGGGGGGACCAATGAGCAGTTCTTC
J gene: TRBJ2-5; clone size: NA; D gene: TRBD2; V gene: TRBV10-3; CDR3 protein: CAISESSGGFQETQYF; CDR3 DNA: TGTGCCATCAGTGAGAGTAGCGGGGGATTTCAAGAGACCCAGTACTTC
J gene: TRBJ2-4; clone size: NA; D gene: NA; V gene: TRBV28; CDR3 protein: CASSLLTKNIQYF; CDR3 DNA: TGTGCCAGCAGTTTATTAACCAAAAACATTCAGTACTTC
J gene: TRBJ1-2; clone size: NA; D gene: NA; V gene: TRBV19; CDR3 protein: CASSIIDSVMDYTF; CDR3 DNA: TGTGCCAGTAGTATTATCGACTCAGTTATGGACTACACCTTC
J gene: TRBJ1-1; clone size: NA; D gene: TRBD1; V gene: TRBV6-2/TRBV6-3; CDR3 protein: CASSYLTGDYPEAFF; CDR3 DNA: TGTGCCAGCAGTTACCTGACAGGGGACTACCCTGAAGCTTTCTTT
J gene: TRBJ2-7; clone size: NA; D gene: TRBD1; V gene: TRBV7-3; CDR3 protein: CASSLTGGPSYEQYF; CDR3 DNA: TGTGCCAGCAGTTTAACAGGGGGTCCCTCCTACGAGCAGTACTTC
J gene: TRBJ2-3; clone size: NA; D gene: NA; V gene: TRBV7-2; CDR3 protein: CASSQDSYNTDTQYF; CDR3 DNA: TGTGCCAGCAGCCAGGACAGCTATAACACAGATACGCAGTATTTT
J gene: TRBJ2-7; clone size: NA; D gene: NA; V gene: TRBV3-1/TRBV3-2; CDR3 protein: CASSQAGAGAYEQYF; CDR3 DNA: TGTGCCAGCAGCCAGGCCGGGGCAGGGGCATACGAGCAGTACTTC
J gene: TRBJ1-1; clone size: NA; D gene: NA; V gene: TRBV12-3/TRBV12-4; CDR3 protein: CASSPEQNTEAFF; CDR3 DNA: TGTGCCAGCAGCCCGGAGCAGAACACTGAAGCTTTCTTT
J gene: TRBJ1-2; clone size: NA; D gene: TRBD1; V gene: TRBV7-9; CDR3 protein: CASSWDSYGYTF; CDR3 DNA: TGTGCCAGCAGCTGGGACAGCTATGGCTACACCTTC
J gene: TRBJ1-3; clone size: NA; D gene: NA; V gene: TRBV5-1; CDR3 protein: CASSLSNIDSGNTIYF; CDR3 DNA: TGCGCCAGCAGCTTGAGTAACATTGACTCTGGAAACACCATATATTTT
J gene: TRBJ1-1; clone size: NA; D gene: TRBD1; V gene: TRBV28; CDR3 protein: CASSPGGMNTEAFF; CDR3 DNA: TGTGCCAGCAGCCCAGGGGGCATGAACACTGAAGCTTTCTTT
J gene: TRBJ2-7; clone size: NA; D gene: NA; V gene: TRBV7-3; CDR3 protein: CASSNRAGLTEQYF; CDR3 DNA: TGTGCCAGCAGCAACCGGGCCGGACTGACTGAGCAGTACTTC
J gene: TRBJ2-3; clone size: NA; D gene: TRBD1; V gene: TRBV2; CDR3 protein: CASSRDRGTDTQYF; CDR3 DNA: TGTGCCAGCAGCCGGGACAGGGGTACAGATACGCAGTATTTT
J gene: TRBJ2-5; clone size: NA; D gene: NA; V gene: TRBV21-1; CDR3 protein: CASSTYPGTEHQETQYF; CDR3 DNA: TGTGCCAGCAGCACCTACCCCGGGACAGAGCACCAAGAGACCCAGTACTTC
J gene: TRBJ1-1; clone size: NA; D gene: NA; V gene: TRBV7-8; CDR3 protein: CASSRDRYEDEAFF; CDR3 DNA: TGTGCCAGCAGCCGAGACCGGTACGAAGATGAAGCTTTCTTT
J gene: TRBJ1-2; clone size: NA; D gene: NA; V gene: TRBV5-5; CDR3 protein: CASNSGRGRANYGYTF; CDR3 DNA: TGTGCCAGCAACTCTGGGCGGGGCAGAGCAAACTATGGCTACACCTTC
J gene: TRBJ2-5; clone size: NA; D gene: TRBD2; V gene: TRBV3-1/TRBV3-2; CDR3 protein: CASSRLAGGNPGTQYF; CDR3 DNA: TGTGCCAGCAGCCGACTAGCGGGGGGTAATCCGGGGACCCAGTACTTC
J gene: TRBJ2-5; clone size: NA; D gene: TRBD2; V gene: TRBV5-4; CDR3 protein: CASSGLAAKETQYF; CDR3 DNA: TGTGCCAGCAGCGGACTAGCGGCAAAAGAGACCCAGTACTTC
J gene: TRBJ2-3; clone size: NA; D gene: NA; V gene: TRBV7-2; CDR3 protein: CASSLGVGTYSSTDTQYF; CDR3 DNA: TGTGCCAGCAGCTTAGGTGTGGGGACATACTCTAGCACAGATACGCAGTATTTT
J gene: TRBJ2-7; clone size: NA; D gene: NA; V gene: TRBV20-1; CDR3 protein: CSVRGGDEQYF; CDR3 DNA: TGCAGTGTAAGGGGGGGGGACGAGCAGTACTTC
J gene: TRBJ1-4; clone size: NA; D gene: NA; V gene: TRBV25-1; CDR3 protein: CASSEVGATNEKLFF; CDR3 DNA: TGTGCCAGCAGTGAAGTGGGCGCGACTAATGAAAAACTGTTTTTT
J gene: TRBJ2-4; clone size: NA; D gene: NA; V gene: TRBV19; CDR3 protein: CASSINPPNGGRENIQYF; CDR3 DNA: TGTGCCAGTAGTATAAACCCCCCGAACGGGGGGCGTGAAAACATTCAGTACTTC
J gene: TRBJ2-1; clone size: NA; D gene: TRBD2; V gene: TRBV29-1; CDR3 protein: CSPWGGSHPYNEQFF; CDR3 DNA: TGCAGCCCTTGGGGCGGGAGCCACCCCTACAATGAGCAGTTCTTC
J gene: TRBJ1-1; clone size: NA; D gene: NA; V gene: TRBV29-1; CDR3 protein: CSAWGQMNTEAFF; CDR3 DNA: TGCAGCGCCTGGGGCCAAATGAACACTGAAGCTTTCTTT
J gene: TRBJ2-7; clone size: few; D gene: TRBD1; V gene: TRBV7-2; CDR3 protein: CASTFDRGFFYEQYF; CDR3 DNA: TGTGCCAGCACCTTCGACAGGGGCTTCTTCTACGAGCAGTACTTC